This T cell receptor beta chain was captured by sequencing in a study of cytomegalovirus exposure and HLA in healthy donors. Trimming took 5 bases from V and 2 from J; bases not matched to a gene: 16. Per germline, CDR1 LNHDA and CDR2 SQIVND (reference sequence). This CDR3 has 18 residues. It was with 60 Vbeta and 13 Jbeta primers that the PCR ran. Produced via immunoSEQ multiplex PCR; TCRdb's table is partial and in-frame only. Among roughly 120,000 clones listed, around 60% were seen once. General study findings and limits: There were a few CMV-associated chains whose specificity for CMV antigens was confirmed in vitro. TCR sequences were mostly rare, though some public TCRs occurred in many donors. Sequencing depth roughly uniform across donors was assumed in presence/absence analyses.

A word on this clone: Antigen specificity is unknown.

This chain connects TRBV19 to TRBJ2-3; 7 nucleotides align to TRBD1. The sequence was obtained from a woman aged 40-49 years in good health and CMV-seropositive. Material for sequencing was PBMCs. CDR3 sequence reads: CASSQRQGISYFTDTQYF. The CDR3 DNA follows: TGTGCCAGTAGTCAAAGACAGGGTATATCCTATTTCACAGATACGCAGTATTTT.